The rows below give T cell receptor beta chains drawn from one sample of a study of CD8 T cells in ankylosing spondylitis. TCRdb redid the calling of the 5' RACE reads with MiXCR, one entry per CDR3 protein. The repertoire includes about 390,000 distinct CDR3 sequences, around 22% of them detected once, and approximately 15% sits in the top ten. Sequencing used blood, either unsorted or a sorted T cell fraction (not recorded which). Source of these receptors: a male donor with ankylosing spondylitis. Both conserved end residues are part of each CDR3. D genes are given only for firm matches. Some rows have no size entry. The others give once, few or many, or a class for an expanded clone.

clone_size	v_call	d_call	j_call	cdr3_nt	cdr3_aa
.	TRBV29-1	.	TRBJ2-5	TGCAGCGTTGGTAAGATCCAAGAGACCCAGTACTTC	CSVGKIQETQYF
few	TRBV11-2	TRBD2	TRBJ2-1	TGTGCCAGCAGCTTATATGCTAGCGGGAGGGCCGTATACAATGAGCAGTTCTTC	CASSLYASGRAVYNEQFF
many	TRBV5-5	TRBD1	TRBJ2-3	TGTGCCAGCAACGGACAGGGGTTGAGAACAGATACGCAGTATTTT	CASNGQGLRTDTQYF
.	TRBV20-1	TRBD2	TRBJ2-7	TGCAGTGCACCTGCCGGGTCGGGAGGCTGCGAGCAGTACTTC	CSAPAGSGGCEQYF
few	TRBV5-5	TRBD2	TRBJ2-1	TGTGCCAGCAGCCGAGGGACTAGCGCATGGAATGAGCAGTTCTTC	CASSRGTSAWNEQFF
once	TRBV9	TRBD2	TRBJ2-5	TGTGCCAGCAGCGGCGGACTAGCGCTAAAAGAGACCCAGTACTTC	CASSGGLALKETQYF
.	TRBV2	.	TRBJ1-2	TGTGCCAGCAGTGAGCGACGGGGGGGCTACACCTTC	CASSERRGGYTF
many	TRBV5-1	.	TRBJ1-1	TGCGCCAGCAGCTTGGAAAGTGAGGGTGAAGCTTTCTTT	CASSLESEGEAFF
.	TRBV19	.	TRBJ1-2	TGTGCCAGTAGTTGGCTTCAGGCTGGCTACACCTTC	CASSWLQAGYTF
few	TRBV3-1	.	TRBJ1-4	TGTGCCAGCAGCTATCGTGGGGGTATGGGTGAAAAACTGTTTTTT	CASSYRGGMGEKLFF
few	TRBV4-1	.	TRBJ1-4	TGCGCCAGCAGCCACTCACAGGGAGGAAAACTGTTTTTT	CASSHSQGGKLFF
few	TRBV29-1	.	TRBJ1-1	TGCAGCGGATCACAGCTGAACACTGAAGCTTTCTTT	CSGSQLNTEAFF
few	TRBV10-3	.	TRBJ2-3	TGTGCCATCAGCCCGGGCTCCCCAGATACGCAGTATTTT	CAISPGSPDTQYF
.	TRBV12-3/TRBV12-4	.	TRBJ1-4	TGTGCCAGCCGGCGGGGGGATGAAAAACTGTTTTTT	CASRRGDEKLFF
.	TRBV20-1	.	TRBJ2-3	TGCAGGGGGGGCCACACAGATACGCAGTATTTT	CRGGHTDTQYF
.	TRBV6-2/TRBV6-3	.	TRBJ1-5	TGTGCCAGCAGTTCAGGAAATCAGCCCCAGCATTTT	CASSSGNQPQHF
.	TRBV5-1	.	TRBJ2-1	TGCGCCAGCAGCCTCAGGTTGGGCAGGAGTCTGGAGCAGTTCTTC	CASSLRLGRSLEQFF
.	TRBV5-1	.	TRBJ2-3	TGCGCCAGCAGCTTGGGGAGGGGGCAAGGGACAGATACGCAGTATTTT	CASSLGRGQGTDTQYF
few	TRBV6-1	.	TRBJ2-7	TGTGCCAGCAGACCCCGAAGAAGCTCCTACGAGCAGTACTTC	CASRPRRSSYEQYF
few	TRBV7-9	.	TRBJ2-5	TGTGCCAGCAGATACCTACAGGGGAGGGAGACCCAGTACTTC	CASRYLQGRETQYF